These 29 T cell receptor beta chains share one sample of origin, sequenced in a study of radiation and T cells in renal cell carcinoma. Regarding time point: blood 4 weeks post-SBRT, at nephrectomy. Specified treatment: 15 Gy SBRT to primary tumor, nephrectomy 4 weeks later. The assay was immunoSEQ multiplex PCR, and TCRdb's table has in-frame clones only and misses some. The repertoire holds fewer than 200,000 clones, with 88% as singletons. This specimen was blood, taken from a patient whose treatment included radiotherapy and nephrectomy. These receptor sequences come from a woman aged 45 to 65 with renal cell carcinoma.

The CDR3 protein is CASTLQGGEQYF. As DNA, the CDR3 is TGTGCCAGCACCTTACAGGGTGGCGAGCAGTACTTC. V gene TRBV6-6 combines with J gene TRBJ2-7; a weak D match, TRBD1 (6 bases). CDR1 MNHNY and CDR2 SVGAGI come from the germline V gene (reference sequence). Trimming cost V 7 bases and J 6 bases, with 13 bases left between them. CDR3 length: 12 amino acids.

The chain has TRBV7-6 and TRBJ2-1; the D gene is possibly TRBD2 (5 bases). Between the trimmed V and J ends, which lost 3 bases and 7 bases, there was a span of 19 bases. This CDR3 is built from 16 residues. Germline lookup yields CDR1 SGHVS and CDR2 FNYEAQ. The CDR3 here is CASSFGRAGGFNEQFF. The CDR3 coding sequence is TGTGCCAGCAGCTTCGGGCGGGCTGGAGGATTTAATGAGCAGTTCTTC.

The genes are TRBV27 and TRBJ2-5; 10 nucleotides agree with TRBD2. The CDR3 spans 17 residues. The ends lost 2 bases at V and 7 bases at J; junction bases unmatched: 13. Per germline, CDR1 MNHEY and CDR2 SMNVEV (reference sequence). CDR3 region: CASSLTASGGPPVTQYF. For the CDR3, the DNA is TGTGCCAGCAGTTTAACGGCTAGCGGGGGTCCCCCGGTGACCCAGTACTTC.

This sequence joins TRBV6-1 and TRBJ1-2; perhaps TRBD1 as D (6 bases). This CDR3 has 18 residues. Germline CDR1 reads MNHNS; CDR2 reads SASEGT. The V and J ends lost 0 bases and 1 base respectively, with 18 bases between them. The CDR3 sequence is CASSEALIGQMYNYGYTF. CDR3 DNA sequence: TGTGCCAGCAGTGAAGCATTGATAGGACAGATGTATAACTATGGCTACACCTTC.

This chain links TRBV6-6 with TRBJ2-5; a weak D match, TRBD1 (6 bases). CDR1 and CDR2 from the germline V gene are MNHNY and SVGAGI (reference sequence). The CDR3 contains 14 residues. With 8 bases removed from V and 0 bases from J, the gap between germline ends came to 13 bases. CDR3 amino acids: CASCRGPYQETQYF. The CDR3 DNA sequence: TGTGCCAGCTGCAGGGGTCCGTACCAAGAGACCCAGTACTTC.

The chain joins TRBV7-2 to TRBJ2-1; tentative D call: TRBD1 (6 bases). This CDR3 contains 13 residues. Trimming took 5 bases from V and 7 from J, leaving 12 bases between them. In germline, CDR1 is SGHTA, CDR2 FQGNSA. CDR3 nucleotide sequence: TGTGCCAGCAGCATCTACAGGGCGAATGAGCAGTTCTTC. Encoded protein: CASSIYRANEQFF.

This chain joins TRBV5-3 and TRBJ1-5; the D gene is possibly TRBD1 (6 bases). TRBV5-3 is recorded as an ORF, its role being uncertain. V lost 7 bases and J lost 1, with 21 bases in between. This CDR3 region has 17 residues. CDR3 coding DNA: TGTGCCAGAGGCGAGTGGACAGTCCTTTCAAGCAATCAGCCCCAGCATTTT. It is translated as CARGEWTVLSSNQPQHF.

In this sample, this clone turned up a few times. The CDR3 DNA sequence: TGTGCCAGCAGCTTACATCTGGGTGAGGCTTTCTTT. It is translated as CASSLHLGEAFF. This rearrangement joins TRBV7-3 to TRBJ1-1, with D unresolved. Germline CDR1 is SGHTA and CDR2 is FQGTGA. The CDR3 runs 12 residues. Trimming shortened V by 2 bases and J by 11 bases, and 12 bases separated the two germline ends.

The chain carries TRBV7-2 and TRBJ1-3; the D is unclear. CDR1 and CDR2 from the germline V gene are SGHTA and FQGNSA. This CDR3 is built from 15 residues. V was trimmed by 5 bases and J by 2 bases, leaving 13 bases between them. As DNA, the CDR3 is TGTGCCAGCAGCCCTGGAGCGGAAACTGGAAACACCATATATTTT. Translating gives CASSPGAETGNTIYF.

J is TRBJ2-7 and V is TRBV10-1, with TRBD1 matching 7 bases. The V gene end was trimmed by 0 bases and the J gene end by 2 bases; junction bases not matched to a gene: 4. Germline CDR1 reads WNHNN; CDR2 reads SYGVQD (reference sequence). This CDR3 spans 15 amino acids. CDR3 DNA sequence: TGCGCCAGCAGTGAGTCAAGAGGGACAGCCTACGAGCAGTACTTC. This encodes CASSESRGTAYEQYF.

J is TRBJ1-4 and V is TRBV11-2; D ambiguous. This CDR3 has 13 amino acids. CDR1 is SGHAT and CDR2 is FQNNGV in the germline V gene. V was cut by 2 bases and J by 5 bases, with 6 bases left in between. The CDR3 is CASSLRLNEKLFF. The DNA for the CDR3 is TGTGCCAGCAGCTTACGCTTAAATGAAAAACTGTTTTTT.

The chain combines TRBV25-1 with TRBJ2-7; the match to TRBD1 covers 8 bases. With 10 bases clipped from V and 4 bases from J, the junction kept 9 bases outside the gene matches. The CDR3 contains 13 residues. Looked up from germline, CDR1 is MGHDK and CDR2 is SYGVNS. CDR3 protein: CATQRQGSYEQYF. The CDR3 DNA is TGTGCCACTCAGCGACAGGGGTCTTACGAGCAGTACTTC.

The chain uses TRBV29-1 and TRBJ2-1, with D perhaps given as TRBD1 or TRBD2 (6 bases each). CDR3 length: 12 amino acids. Germline values: CDR1 SQVTM, CDR2 ANQGSEA. The ends were cut back, 0 bases at V and 10 bases at J, with 10 bases in the middle. The CDR3: CSVEEGGTEQFF. For the CDR3, the DNA is TGCAGCGTTGAAGAAGGAGGGACAGAGCAGTTCTTC.

This clone was seen just once. The genes are TRBV14 and TRBJ1-6; D is ambiguous. The CDR3 totals 15 residues. CDR1 and CDR2 (germline): SGHDN, FVKESK. V was clipped by 1 base and J by 10 bases, with 14 bases between them. Written as DNA, the CDR3 is TGTGCCAGCAGCCAAGTGGGAAGAACGCGGTCACCCCTCCACTTT. It encodes CASSQVGRTRSPLHF.

The chain couples TRBV5-1 to TRBJ1-1; a weak D match, TRBD1 (6 bases). The CDR3 sequence is 14 residues long. Trimming cost V 0 bases and J 5 bases, with 11 bases left between them. Germline V lookup: CDR1 SGHRS, CDR2 YFSETQ. For the CDR3, the DNA is TGCGCCAGCAGCTTGGGAGGGGGTGATACTGAAGCTTTCTTT. Translated, it gives CASSLGGGDTEAFF.

This chain joins TRBV7-9 and TRBJ2-6; D gene ambiguous. There are 15 residues in the CDR3. V was cut by 3 bases and J by 0 bases, with 6 bases left in between. From germline, CDR1 is SEHNR and CDR2 FQNEAQ (reference sequence). CDR3 sequence reads: CASSLGTSGANVLTF. As DNA, the CDR3 is TGTGCCAGCAGCTTGGGAACCTCTGGGGCCAACGTCCTGACTTTC.

The V gene is TRBV6-1, the J gene TRBJ2-3; no clear D gene. Germline CDR1 reads MNHNS; CDR2 reads SASEGT. Trimming left V 7 bases short and J 3 bases short, with 8 bases between. The CDR3 consists of 12 residues. The CDR3 region is CASNLLTDTQYF. CDR3 DNA sequence: TGTGCCAGCAATCTACTTACAGATACGCAGTATTTT.

The CDR3 DNA reads as TGCGCCAGCAGCTTGGAGGACGGGGTAAAGACCCAGTACTTC. Protein: CASSLEDGVKTQYF. This chain uses TRBV5-1 with TRBJ2-5, with D maybe TRBD2 (5 bases). The CDR3 covers 14 residues. Germline CDR1 and CDR2: SGHRS and YFSETQ. Trimming removed 0 bases at V and 6 bases at J, with 12 bases between. The variable domain in full, completed from reference TRBV5-1 and TRBJ2-5, reads KAGVTQTPRYLIKTRGQQVTLSCSPISGHRSVSWYQQTPGQGLQFLFEYFSETQRNKGNFPGRFSGRQFSNSRSEMNVSTLELGDSALYLCASSLEDGVKTQYFGPGTRLLVL.

CDR3 nucleotides: TGTGCCAGCAAGGTCCGGGGGTTCAACAATGAGCAGTTCTTC. Protein sequence: CASKVRGFNNEQFF. The rearrangement joins TRBV25-1 to TRBJ2-1, with TRBD2 as a possible D gene (6 bases). Germline lookup yields CDR1 MGHDK and CDR2 SYGVNS. The V gene lost 7 bases and the J gene lost 5 bases, with 15 bases spanning the gap. The length of the CDR3 is 14 residues.

The chain has TRBV19 and TRBJ2-7; tentative D call: TRBD1 (6 bases). This CDR3 contains 16 residues. Trimming removed 5 bases from V and 2 bases from J, with 19 bases in between. The germline gives CDR1 LNHDA, CDR2 SQIVND (reference sequence). CDR3 in DNA: TGTGCCAGTAGTGTAACTGGGGGCACCCTAACCTACGAGCAGTACTTC. Translation: CASSVTGGTLTYEQYF. The full variable domain, rest sourced from reference TRBV19 and TRBJ2-7, is DGGITQSPKYLFRKEGQNVTLSCEQNLNHDAMYWYRQDPGQGLRLIYYSQIVNDFQKGDIAEGYSVSREKKESFPLTVTSAQKNPTAFYLCASSVTGGTLTYEQYFGPGTRLTVT.

The chain combines TRBV6-5 with TRBJ2-2, with 9 bases identical to TRBD1. Trimming cost V 8 bases and J 0 bases; bases outside gene matches: 4. Germline values: CDR1 MNHEY, CDR2 SVGAGI. The CDR3 covers 15 residues. CDR3 in DNA: TGTGCCAGCTTACAGGGGGCCGCGAACACCGGGGAGCTGTTTTTT. This gives the protein CASLQGAANTGELFF.

The V gene is TRBV7-9, the J gene TRBJ2-3; TRBD2 agrees at 14 bases. Per the germline V gene, CDR1 is SEHNR and CDR2 is FQNEAQ (reference sequence). The length of the CDR3 is 16 residues. J was trimmed by 4 bases and V by 5 bases; bases with no gene match: 5. The CDR3 protein is CASSPRTSGGSDTQYF. CDR3 coding DNA: TGTGCCAGCAGCCCTAGGACTAGCGGGGGGTCAGATACGCAGTATTTT.

CDR3 DNA: TGTGCCAGCAGTAACCCGACGGGTGGCTACACCTTC. Translating gives CASSNPTGGYTF. The chain has TRBV6-6 and TRBJ1-2, with unresolved D. There are 12 residues in the CDR3. V gave up 5 bases and J gave up 7 bases, with 11 bases separating them. Germline-derived CDR1 and CDR2 are MNHNY and SVGAGI (reference sequence).

The V and J genes are TRBV5-5 and TRBJ2-1; D possibly corresponds to TRBD1 (5 bases). The CDR3 is made up of 14 amino acids. CDR1 and CDR2 from the germline V gene are SGHKS and YYEKEE (reference sequence). Deletions cut 6 bases from V and 4 bases from J, with 14 bases between. The CDR3 loop is CASTIWGRYNEQFF. The CDR3 region has the DNA TGTGCCAGCACCATCTGGGGCAGATACAATGAGCAGTTCTTC.

The gene calls are TRBV6-1 and TRBJ2-5; 9 nucleotides align to TRBD1. CDR1 is MNHNS and CDR2 is SASEGT in the germline V gene. This CDR3 has 15 amino acids. With V trimmed by 8 bases and J by 5 bases, 12 bases remained unmatched. CDR3 DNA sequence: TGTGCCAGCCTTTACGGGACAGGGAATAGGGAGACCCAGTACTTC. Its translation is CASLYGTGNRETQYF.

The V and J genes are TRBV6-6 and TRBJ2-1; tentative D call: TRBD2 (5 bases). There are 14 residues in the CDR3. V shed 7 bases and J shed 7 bases, with 17 bases lying between them. Per germline, CDR1 MNHNY and CDR2 SVGAGI (reference sequence). CDR3 in DNA: TGTGCCAGCAAGGGATTCGCGGGTGGGAATGAGCAGTTCTTC. Amino acids: CASKGFAGGNEQFF.

The rearrangement uses TRBV11-3 and TRBJ2-5; TRBD1 aligns across 9 bases. Trimming removed 1 base from V and 5 bases from J; junction bases left unmatched: 11. The germline gives CDR1 SGHNT, CDR2 YENEEA. The CDR3 is made up of 17 amino acids. As DNA, the CDR3 is TGTGCCAGCAGCTTAGGGGGTCCCCGGGACAGGGACGAGACCCAGTACTTC. Translation gives CASSLGGPRDRDETQYF.

The chain has TRBV7-9 and TRBJ2-1; tentative D call: TRBD2 (6 bases). Trimming took off 2 bases at V and 8 bases at J, with 7 bases between the two ends. Germline V gene data show CDR1 as SEHNR and CDR2 as FQNEAQ (reference sequence). The CDR3 spans 12 residues. DNA for the CDR3: TGTGCCAGCAGCTTATGGGGGGATGAGCAGTTCTTC. Translation: CASSLWGDEQFF.

This chain connects TRBV10-3 to TRBJ2-3, with 8 nucleotides matching TRBD1. Germline values: CDR1 ENHRY, CDR2 SYGVKD. V lost 4 bases to trimming and J lost 4 bases; unmatched junction nucleotides: 4. This CDR3 region has 14 residues. The CDR3 loop reads CAISGGQEADTQYF. CDR3 nucleotides: TGTGCCATCAGTGGGGGACAGGAGGCAGATACGCAGTATTTT.